The 23 T cell receptor beta chains below were found in one sample sequenced in a study of cytomegalovirus exposure and HLA in healthy donors. This PCR relied on a set of 60 Vbeta primers and 13 Jbeta primers. Clones were sequenced by immunoSEQ multiplex PCR, and TCRdb holds only the in-frame ones, with some missing. Altogether roughly 120,000 clones are present, 75% being singletons, with the ten largest covering less than 3.5%. The sequenced sample was PBMCs. Receptor source: a woman in her forties in good health and CMV-seropositive.

The chain has TRBV6-5 and TRBJ1-5, with TRBD1 identical over 7 bases. J was trimmed by 0 bases and V by 7 bases; bases with no gene match: 6. Germline CDR1 and CDR2: MNHEY and SVGAGI. CDR3 length equals 15 residues. In DNA form, the CDR3 reads TGTGCCAGCACCCCAGGGGGTAATAGCAATCAGCCCCAGCATTTT. Protein sequence: CASTPGGNSNQPQHF.

The rearrangement uses TRBV27 and TRBJ2-2; 7 bases match TRBD1. J was trimmed by 6 bases and V by 6 bases; bases with no gene match: 4. The CDR3 spans 13 residues. Germline V CDR1 and CDR2: MNHEY, SMNVEV (reference sequence). The CDR3 nucleotides are TGTGCCAGCAGGGCGCAGGGGGCCGGGGAGCTGTTTTTT. It is translated as CASRAQGAGELFF.

The V gene is TRBV5-1, the J gene TRBJ2-1, with D possibly being TRBD1 (6 bases). This CDR3 comprises 15 residues. With 8 bases removed from V and 0 bases from J, the gap between germline ends came to 15 bases. Germline loops: CDR1 SGHRS, CDR2 YFSETQ. CDR3 DNA sequence: TGCGCCAGTTACGAGGACAGCAGCTCCTACAATGAGCAGTTCTTC. Amino acids: CASYEDSSSYNEQFF. The full variable domain, completed using reference TRBV5-1 and TRBJ2-1, is KAGVTQTPRYLIKTRGQQVTLSCSPISGHRSVSWYQQTPGQGLQFLFEYFSETQRNKGNFPGRFSGRQFSNSRSEMNVSTLELGDSALYLCASYEDSSSYNEQFFGPGTRLTVL.

The chain recombines TRBV5-1 with TRBJ2-5; D unresolved. The germline CDR1 and CDR2 sequences are SGHRS and YFSETQ. Trimming took 5 bases from V and 2 from J, leaving 7 bases between them. The CDR3 contains 12 residues. As DNA, the CDR3 is TGCGCCAGCAGAGAGCAACAAGAGACCCAGTACTTC. Encoded protein: CASREQQETQYF.

The V and J genes are TRBV30 and TRBJ1-5; 8 bases match TRBD1. V trimming: 4 bases; J trimming: 4 bases; junction bases outside the gene matches: 3. CDR3 length: 13 residues. The germline gives CDR1 GTSNPN, CDR2 SVGIG (reference sequence). This CDR3 is CAWTGGGNQPQHF. The CDR3, as DNA: TGTGCCTGGACAGGGGGCGGGAATCAGCCCCAGCATTTT.

The chain couples TRBV4-2 to TRBJ2-6, with 7 bases lining up with TRBD1. This CDR3 has 15 amino acids. V lost 4 bases, J lost 2 bases, and 2 bases stayed unmatched. Germline V gives CDR1 LGHNA, CDR2 YNFKEQ. This CDR3 reads CASSRQGAGANVLTF. The CDR3 nucleotides read TGTGCCAGCAGCCGGCAGGGGGCTGGGGCCAACGTCCTGACTTTC.

The rearrangement links TRBV28 to TRBJ2-5; 11 nucleotides match TRBD2. The DNA end is a closer match to TRBJ2-7, so the J assignment may be wrong. The CDR3 runs 16 residues. Germline V gives CDR1 MDHEN, CDR2 SYDVKM. CDR3 in amino acids: CASSSPGLAALYEQYF. In DNA, the CDR3 is TGTGCCAGCAGTTCGCCGGGACTAGCGGCCCTATACGAGCAGTACTTC.

The rearrangement uses TRBV28 and TRBJ2-7; 9 positions agree with TRBD1. The CDR3 is 15 amino acids. Trimming removed 4 bases from V and 3 bases from J; junction bases left unmatched: 7. The V gene's germline CDR1 is MDHEN and CDR2 SYDVKM. The CDR3: CASSSGQGIHYEQYF. The DNA of the CDR3 is TGTGCCAGCAGTTCCGGACAGGGGATCCACTACGAGCAGTACTTC.

The chain recombines TRBV5-6 with TRBJ2-7; TRBD2 agrees at 9 bases. With V trimmed by 0 bases and J by 3 bases, 4 bases remained unmatched. Germline CDR1 is SGHDT and CDR2 is YYEEEE. The length of the CDR3 is 15 residues. CDR3 protein: CASSLVDSGGYEQYF. CDR3 DNA: TGTGCCAGCAGCTTGGTGGATAGCGGGGGCTACGAGCAGTACTTC. Drawing the rest from reference TRBV5-6 and TRBJ2-7, the complete variable domain is DAGVTQSPTHLIKTRGQQVTLRCSPKSGHDTVSWYQQALGQGPQFIFQYYEEEERQRGNFPDRFSGHQFPNYSSELNVNALLLGDSALYLCASSLVDSGGYEQYFGPGTRLTVT.

The chain joins TRBV29-1 to TRBJ1-2; tentative D call: TRBD1 (5 bases). This CDR3 is 13 amino acids long. V was shortened by 8 bases and J by 4 bases, with 17 bases between the two germline ends. Germline CDR1 is SQVTM and CDR2 is ANQGSEA. For the CDR3, the DNA is TGCAGCCATACATCAGGGCCCGGCTATGGCTACACCTTC. Its translation is CSHTSGPGYGYTF. Supplemented by reference TRBV29-1 and TRBJ1-2, the full variable domain reads SAVISQKPSRDICQRGTSLTIQCQVDSQVTMMFWYRQQPGQSLTLIATANQGSEATYESGFVIDKFPISRPNLTFSTLTVSNMSPEDSSIYLCSHTSGPGYGYTFGSGTRLTVV.

The chain joins TRBV5-1 to TRBJ2-7, with a weak D call TRBD1 (6 bases). V was cut by 7 bases and J by 3 bases, with 20 bases left in between. CDR3 length: 15 amino acids. CDR1 is SGHRS, CDR2 YFSETQ, per germline. In DNA form, the CDR3 reads TGCGCCAGCGCACCGCAGGGACATGGTCTCTACGAGCAGTACTTC. Protein product: CASAPQGHGLYEQYF.

This clone was observed once. This chain connects TRBV7-2 to TRBJ1-4; D gene uncertain. V was shortened by 1 base and J by 4 bases, with 19 bases between the two germline ends. Looked up from germline, CDR1 is SGHTA and CDR2 is FQGNSA. This CDR3 has 18 amino acids. The CDR3 sequence: CASSLVPLRTRVNEKLFF. CDR3 in DNA: TGTGCCAGCAGCTTAGTCCCCCTCAGGACGAGGGTTAATGAAAAACTGTTTTTT.

J is TRBJ1-1 and V is TRBV19; a weak D match, TRBD1 (6 bases). The V end was cut by 4 bases, the J end by 2 bases, with 11 bases between. CDR3 length: 14 amino acids. The V gene's germline CDR1 is LNHDA and CDR2 SQIVND (reference sequence). CDR3 region: CASSTAGTNTEAFF. The CDR3, as DNA: TGTGCCAGTAGTACGGCAGGGACAAACACTGAAGCTTTCTTT.

The chain uses TRBV5-6 and TRBJ2-5; 12 bases are shared with TRBD2. The CDR3 has 17 amino acids. The V segment lost 0 bases and the J segment 4 bases; nucleotides outside the gene matches: 7. Germline values: CDR1 SGHDT, CDR2 YYEEEE. Written as DNA, the CDR3 is TGTGCCAGCAGCTTGGGAGGACTAGCGGGATTGCGAGAGACCCAGTACTTC. Translating gives CASSLGGLAGLRETQYF.

The rearrangement uses TRBV6-1 and TRBJ2-3; D is possibly TRBD1 (6 bases). The CDR3 covers 14 residues. V gave up 3 bases and J gave up 6 bases, with 13 bases separating them. Per germline, CDR1 MNHNS and CDR2 SASEGT. The CDR3 DNA reads as TGTGCCAGCAGTGAGCGGGCAGGGGTGGATACGCAGTATTTT. Encoded protein: CASSERAGVDTQYF.

J is TRBJ1-2 and V is TRBV4-3; TRBD1 might be the D (6 bases). The CDR3 is 14 residues long. Trimming took off 4 bases at V and 2 bases at J, with 11 bases between the two ends. Germline V lookup: CDR1 LGHNA, CDR2 YSLEER. In DNA form, the CDR3 reads TGCGCCAGCAGCCGCGATAGGGGGAACTATGGCTACACCTTC. It is translated as CASSRDRGNYGYTF.

This sequence joins TRBV6-5 and TRBJ2-1, with D perhaps TRBD2 (6 bases). V lost 2 bases and J 9 bases, leaving 14 bases between the germline ends. CDR3 size: 14 residues. Looked up from germline, CDR1 is MNHEY and CDR2 is SVGAGI. Here the CDR3 DNA reads TGTGCCAGCAGTTACCCGACTAGGGAGAGTGAGCAGTTCTTC. It encodes CASSYPTRESEQFF.

J is TRBJ2-5 and V is TRBV30; 8 nucleotides line up with TRBD1. V lost 2 bases and J lost 3; bases outside the gene matches: 2. The CDR3 extends over 13 amino acids. Germline loops: CDR1 GTSNPN, CDR2 SVGIG (reference sequence). CDR3 bases: TGTGCCTGGAGTCCGACAGGGGAAGAGACCCAGTACTTC. It is translated as CAWSPTGEETQYF.

The chain couples TRBV2 to TRBJ2-3; 7 bases map to TRBD2. CDR3 length: 15 residues. Germline V gene data show CDR1 as SNHLY and CDR2 as FYNNEI. Losses at the gene ends were 7 bases for V and 2 bases for J; bases not matched to a gene: 9. CDR3 residues: CASTLGGGPTDTQYF. In DNA, the CDR3 is TGTGCCAGCACTTTGGGGGGGGGACCCACAGATACGCAGTATTTT.

This rearrangement joins TRBV9 to TRBJ2-5; 11 bases fit TRBD2. The germline CDR1 and CDR2 sequences are SGDLS and YYNGEE. The CDR3 consists of 16 residues. Trimming at V came to 3 bases and at J to 3 bases, leaving 7 bases not matched to a gene. CDR3 DNA: TGTGCCAGCAGCGATCGCGATAGCGGGAGGGAAGAGACCCAGTACTTC. Translated: CASSDRDSGREETQYF.

The rearrangement joins TRBV18 to TRBJ1-2, with D possibly matching TRBD1 (6 bases). The CDR3 loop spans 15 amino acids. Between the trimmed V and J ends, which lost 5 bases and 3 bases, there was a span of 16 bases. Germline V gene data show CDR1 as KGHSH and CDR2 as LQKENI. The CDR3 sequence: CASSVGGAPDYGYTF. In DNA, the CDR3 is TGTGCCAGCTCAGTGGGGGGGGCGCCCGACTATGGCTACACCTTC.

A few counts support this clone. The chain couples TRBV27 to TRBJ2-1, with a weak D call TRBD2 (5 bases). Germline V lookup: CDR1 MNHEY, CDR2 SMNVEV (reference sequence). Between the trimmed V and J ends, which lost 6 bases and 5 bases, there was a span of 14 bases. The CDR3 consists of 14 residues. CDR3 residues: CASRVLGGDNEQFF. Here the CDR3 DNA reads TGTGCCAGCAGGGTCCTTGGAGGAGACAATGAGCAGTTCTTC.

The rearrangement links TRBV21-1 to TRBJ2-1; TRBD2 is the table's D call, not checked against the DNA. TRBV21-1 is marked as a pseudogene. The CDR3 spans 19 residues. CDR3 loop: CASSKGASGRAGGGNEQFF. CDR3 nucleotides: TGTGCCAGCAGCAAAGGGGCTAGCGGGAGGGCAGGAGGTGGAAATGAGCAGTTCTTC.